A single sample gave rise to the 24 T cell receptor beta chains below, sequenced in a study of blood T cell repertoires in COVID-19. Produced via immunoSEQ multiplex PCR; TCRdb's table is partial and in-frame only. The table shows 190,000 or so clones, with just under 90% occurring only once. Sample: peripheral blood. Receptor source: a woman in her late teens or twenties who had recovered from COVID-19.

J is TRBJ1-5 and V is TRBV7-2, with 8 bases fitting TRBD1. Trimming took 5 bases from V and 4 from J; bases not matched to a gene: 10. CDR3 length: 16 amino acids. The germline V gene has CDR1 SGHTA and CDR2 FQGNSA. The CDR3 nucleotides are TGTGCCAGCAGCCTCGCCCTAGACAGGGGTAATCAGCCCCAGCATTTT. This translates into CASSLALDRGNQPQHF.

DNA for the CDR3: TGTGCCAGCACCCGAGCGAACACTGAAGCTTTCTTT. Protein: CASTRANTEAFF. J is TRBJ1-1 and V is TRBV3-1 (or the pseudogene TRBV3-2), with D uncertain. V was shortened by 7 bases and J by 1 base, with 7 bases between the two germline ends. The CDR3 is 12 amino acids. Germline values: CDR1 LGHDT, CDR2 YNNKEL (reference sequence).

The chain carries TRBV9 and TRBJ2-2, with D possibly matching TRBD1 (6 bases). Germline values: CDR1 SGDLS, CDR2 YYNGEE. This CDR3 has 17 amino acids. Trimming took off 0 bases at V and 7 bases at J, with 19 bases between the two ends. In DNA, the CDR3 is TGTGCCAGCAGCGTAGCAGGGGATATTAAAGGGCTCGGGGAGCTGTTTTTT. Its translation: CASSVAGDIKGLGELFF.

The chain employs TRBV7-2 and TRBJ1-1, with a possible D match to TRBD1 (6 bases). There are 14 residues in the CDR3. Per germline, CDR1 SGHTA and CDR2 FQGNSA. Trimming shortened V by 5 bases and J by 1 base, and 11 bases separated the two germline ends. CDR3 nucleotide sequence: TGTGCCAGCAGCCACGGGACACAGAACACTGAAGCTTTCTTT. Protein: CASSHGTQNTEAFF.

The chain employs TRBV4-1 and TRBJ2-3; D is perhaps TRBD2 (6 bases). Germline lookup yields CDR1 MGHRA and CDR2 YSYEKL. The V end lost 0 bases, the J end lost 3 bases, and 10 bases lay between the germline ends. The CDR3 runs 15 residues. In DNA form, the CDR3 reads TGCGCCAGCAGCCAAGATATAAGCGGGACAGATACGCAGTATTTT. Its translation is CASSQDISGTDTQYF.

CDR3 amino acids: CASSSKQGAGYGYTF. In nucleotides, the CDR3 is TGTGCCAGCAGCTCTAAACAGGGGGCAGGGTATGGCTACACCTTC. The chain is built from TRBV7-2 and TRBJ1-2; the match to TRBD1 covers 9 bases. The J segment lost 5 bases and the V segment lost 4 bases, leaving 8 bases of the junction unmatched. From germline, CDR1 is SGHTA and CDR2 FQGNSA. The CDR3 runs to 15 residues.

This chain connects TRBV5-1 to TRBJ2-5, with 9 bases lining up with TRBD1. Germline trimming cut 0 bases from V and 4 bases from J; bases unmatched to any gene: 4. This CDR3 is 15 amino acids long. CDR1 and CDR2 (germline): SGHRS, YFSETQ. The CDR3 DNA reads as TGCGCCAGCAGCTTGGATCCGGGACAGGGAGAGACCCAGTACTTC. Translated, it gives CASSLDPGQGETQYF.

V usage is TRBV6-5 and J usage is TRBJ1-5; TRBD1 might be the D (6 bases). Germline V lookup: CDR1 MNHEY, CDR2 SVGAGI. The CDR3 runs to 14 residues. Trimming removed 2 bases from V and 2 bases from J, with 7 bases in between. For the CDR3, the DNA is TGTGCCAGCAGTTACCGACAGGGCAATCAGCCCCAGCATTTT. Translating gives CASSYRQGNQPQHF.

The chain employs TRBV27 and TRBJ1-1; D is perhaps TRBD1 (5 bases). CDR1 and CDR2 (germline): MNHEY, SMNVEV (reference sequence). The V end lost 7 bases, the J end lost 1 base, and 19 bases lay between the germline ends. This CDR3 contains 16 residues. The CDR3 nucleotides are TGTGCCAGCATCCTGACATCAGGGTCGACGAACACTGAAGCTTTCTTT. This encodes CASILTSGSTNTEAFF.

The chain carries TRBV28 and TRBJ2-3; no firm D call. This CDR3 contains 12 residues. Germline CDR1 is MDHEN and CDR2 is SYDVKM. Trimming pared 6 bases from V and 0 bases from J, leaving 4 bases between. CDR3 loop: CASRQSTDTQYF. The CDR3 DNA sequence: TGTGCCAGCAGGCAGAGCACAGATACGCAGTATTTT.

J is TRBJ2-7 and V is TRBV4-1, with 8 positions matching TRBD1. This CDR3 region has 15 residues. CDR1 MGHRA and CDR2 YSYEKL come from the germline V gene. V was clipped by 4 bases and J by 2 bases; unmatched bases: 7. CDR3 loop: CASSPTGGITYEQYF. The CDR3, as DNA: TGCGCCAGCAGCCCCACAGGGGGGATCACCTACGAGCAGTACTTC.

A note on this clone: Other DNA sequences in the sample encode the same CDR3. The chain has TRBV7-3 and TRBJ1-1; the D is unclear. CDR1 is SGHTA and CDR2 is FQGTGA in the germline V gene. This CDR3 spans 13 amino acids. The germline V and J ends were trimmed by 2 bases and 3 bases, with 7 bases remaining between them. In DNA, the CDR3 is TGTGCCAGCAGCTTACGGGGAGACACTGAAGCTTTCTTT. Protein product: CASSLRGDTEAFF.

The rearrangement joins TRBV4-3 to TRBJ2-6; 14 nucleotides align to TRBD2. The CDR3 has 19 residues. J gave up 0 bases and V 4 bases, and 5 bases lay outside the gene matches. CDR1 and CDR2 from the germline V gene are LGHNA and YSLEER. The CDR3 spells CASSPGLAGVHSGANVLTF. The CDR3 DNA follows: TGCGCCAGCAGCCCGGGACTAGCGGGGGTGCACTCTGGGGCCAACGTCCTGACTTTC.

The V and J genes are TRBV4-1 and TRBJ1-2; 9 bases match TRBD1. Germline lookup yields CDR1 MGHRA and CDR2 YSYEKL. Unmatched junction bases numbered 9, after V lost 4 bases and J lost 6 bases. The CDR3 runs 15 residues. In nucleotides, the CDR3 is TGCGCCAGCAGCCCCCTCCCCGGGACAGGGAATGGCTACACCTTC. Residues: CASSPLPGTGNGYTF.

CDR3 sequence reads: CASSLDGAYRYNTEAFF. Here the CDR3 DNA reads TGTGCCAGCAGCTTAGATGGGGCCTATCGGTACAACACTGAAGCTTTCTTT. The chain couples TRBV7-2 to TRBJ1-1; a weak D match, TRBD1 (5 bases). The CDR3 length is 17 residues. V gave up 1 base and J gave up 2 bases, with 17 bases separating them. Per the germline V gene, CDR1 is SGHTA and CDR2 is FQGNSA. Based on the CDR3 plus reference TRBV7-2 and TRBJ1-1, the full variable domain is GAGVSQSPSNKVTEKGKDVELRCDPISGHTALYWYRQSLGQGLEFLIYFQGNSAPDKSGLPSDRFSAERTGGSVSTLTIQRTQQEDSAVYLCASSLDGAYRYNTEAFFGQGTRLTVV.

V gene TRBV6-5 combines with J gene TRBJ2-1; TRBD2 might be the D (6 bases). CDR1 and CDR2 from the germline V gene are MNHEY and SVGAGI. Trimming pared 2 bases from V and 7 bases from J, leaving 12 bases between. The CDR3 is 14 amino acids. CDR3 amino acids: CASSYGGFGNEQFF. The CDR3 coding sequence is TGTGCCAGCAGTTACGGAGGGTTTGGTAATGAGCAGTTCTTC.

This clone was found many times. The genes are TRBV11-2 and TRBJ1-2; maybe TRBD1 (6 bases). Germline-derived CDR1 and CDR2 are SGHAT and FQNNGV. The CDR3 is made up of 15 amino acids. V was trimmed by 1 base and J by 8 bases, leaving 17 bases between them. The CDR3, as DNA: TGTGCCAGCAGCTTAGTTAGGGCACAGGGAGAAGGCTACACCTTC. Its translation is CASSLVRAQGEGYTF.

The J gene is TRBJ2-7, the V gene TRBV11-2; TRBD1 might be the D (6 bases). The V gene lost 4 bases and the J gene lost 1 base, with 14 bases spanning the gap. From germline, CDR1 is SGHAT and CDR2 FQNNGV. The CDR3 has 15 amino acids. CDR3: CASSSWDIPSYEQYV. CDR3 DNA sequence: TGTGCCAGCAGCTCGTGGGACATCCCATCCTACGAGCAGTACGTC.

The chain is built from TRBV7-2 and TRBJ2-1; TRBD2 agrees at 15 bases. Trimming at V came to 8 bases and at J to 2 bases, leaving 10 bases not matched to a gene. Germline assignment: CDR1 SGHTA and CDR2 FQGNSA. The CDR3 length is 18 residues. The CDR3 nucleotides read TGTGCCAGCGCCTTGGGACTAGCGGGAGGAGGTGCCTACAATGAGCAGTTCTTC. Protein product: CASALGLAGGGAYNEQFF.

The V call is TRBV19, the J call TRBJ1-1, with 7 bases that match TRBD1. Germline V CDR1 and CDR2: LNHDA, SQIVND (reference sequence). V lost 5 bases to trimming and J lost 4 bases; unmatched junction nucleotides: 4. This CDR3 contains 13 residues. Here the CDR3 DNA reads TGTGCCAGTAGTGCGACAGGGTTCACTGAAGCTTTCTTT. As protein: CASSATGFTEAFF. Full variable domain (rest looked up from reference TRBV19 and TRBJ1-1): DGGITQSPKYLFRKEGQNVTLSCEQNLNHDAMYWYRQDPGQGLRLIYYSQIVNDFQKGDIAEGYSVSREKKESFPLTVTSAQKNPTAFYLCASSATGFTEAFFGQGTRLTVV.

This clone was counted between two and nine times. The same CDR3 can be traced to other DNA sequences in this sample. The V gene is TRBV7-3, the J gene TRBJ2-6; 7 positions agree with TRBD2. The CDR3 length is 16 residues. Germline lookup yields CDR1 SGHTA and CDR2 FQGTGA. The ends lost 4 bases at V and 0 bases at J; junction bases unmatched: 3. CDR3 sequence: CASSSSGGSGANVLTF. The CDR3 DNA sequence: TGTGCCAGCAGCTCATCGGGGGGCTCTGGGGCCAACGTCCTGACTTTC.

J is TRBJ2-7 and V is TRBV6-4; TRBD2 matches 7 bases. The CDR3 loop spans 17 amino acids. Germline loops: CDR1 MRHNA, CDR2 SNTAGT. Trimming took 7 bases from V and 2 from J; bases not matched to a gene: 17. The DNA for the CDR3 is TGTGCCAGCACCCCAGCGGACCGTTTGGGGACTACCTACGAGCAGTACGTC. It encodes CASTPADRLGTTYEQYV.

This clone has only one observation. This chain connects TRBV30 to TRBJ2-1, with TRBD2 matching over 7 bases. V was pared by 2 bases and J by 6 bases, with 7 bases of the junction left unmatched. The germline V gene encodes CDR1 GTSNPN and CDR2 SVGIG (reference sequence). This CDR3 spans 14 amino acids. The CDR3 DNA reads as TGTGCCTGGAGTTTAACTAGCGAGTTCAATGAGCAGTTCTTC. Translation: CAWSLTSEFNEQFF.

V is TRBV5-4 and J is TRBJ2-1; TRBD1 matches at 7 bases. The V gene end was trimmed by 4 bases and the J gene end by 7 bases; junction bases not matched to a gene: 11. Germline CDR1 SGHNT, CDR2 YYREEE (reference sequence). The CDR3 is 15 residues long. This CDR3 reads CASSEQGTAFNEQFF. The CDR3 DNA reads as TGTGCCAGCAGCGAACAAGGGACAGCTTTTAATGAGCAGTTCTTC.